This record looks at one T cell receptor (beta chain) sequence and its context. During its preparation, the TCRbeta library received unique molecular identifiers. One entry per CDR3 protein results from TCRdb running MiXCR on the PCR reads. Of about 690,000 distinct CDR3 sequences listed, around 17% are singletons. These data are taken from a study of T-cell reconstitution after alpha-beta-depleted transplantation in children. Germline-derived CDR1 and CDR2 are SGHTA and FQGNSA. V lost 5 bases, J lost 4 bases, and 5 bases stayed unmatched. This CDR3 has 16 residues. This clonotype originated in a human donor who donated a stem cell graft to a child with acute myeloid leukemia. Sequences were derived from PBMCs from the stem cell graft donor, sampled from the stem cell graft. The V and J genes are TRBV7-2 and TRBJ2-1; 13 bases fit TRBD2. CDR3: CASSRGLAGLYNEQFF. The CDR3 DNA reads as TGTGCCAGCAGCCGGGGACTAGCGGGACTTTACAATGAGCAGTTCTTC. Supplemented by reference TRBV7-2 and TRBJ2-1, the full variable domain reads GAGVSQSPSNKVTEKGKDVELRCDPISGHTALYWYRQSLGQGLEFLIYFQGNSAPDKSGLPSDRFSAERTGGSVSTLTIQRTQQEDSAVYLCASSRGLAGLYNEQFFGPGTRLTVL.